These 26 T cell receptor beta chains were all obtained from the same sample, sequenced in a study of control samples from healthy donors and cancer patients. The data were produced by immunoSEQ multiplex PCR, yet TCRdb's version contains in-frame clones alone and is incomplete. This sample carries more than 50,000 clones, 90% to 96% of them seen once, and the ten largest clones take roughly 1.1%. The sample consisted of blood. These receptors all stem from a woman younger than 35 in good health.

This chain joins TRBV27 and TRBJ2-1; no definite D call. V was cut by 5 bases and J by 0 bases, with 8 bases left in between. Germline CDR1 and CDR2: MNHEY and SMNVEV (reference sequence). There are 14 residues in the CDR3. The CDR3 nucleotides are TGTGCCAGCAGTGAATGGAGCTCCTACAATGAGCAGTTCTTC. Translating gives CASSEWSSYNEQFF.

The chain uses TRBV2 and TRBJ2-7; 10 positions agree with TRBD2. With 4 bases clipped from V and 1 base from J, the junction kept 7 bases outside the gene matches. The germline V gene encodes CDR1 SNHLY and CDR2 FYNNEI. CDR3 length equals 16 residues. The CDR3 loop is CASSAQTSGYSYEQYF. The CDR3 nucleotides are TGTGCCAGCAGTGCCCAGACTAGCGGGTATTCCTACGAGCAGTACTTC.

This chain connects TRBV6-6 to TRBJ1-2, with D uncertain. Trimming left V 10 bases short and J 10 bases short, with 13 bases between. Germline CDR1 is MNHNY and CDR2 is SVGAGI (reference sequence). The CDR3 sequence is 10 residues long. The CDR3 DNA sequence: TGTGCCACCCTAGCAGGTGCCTACACCTTC. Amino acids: CATLAGAYTF.

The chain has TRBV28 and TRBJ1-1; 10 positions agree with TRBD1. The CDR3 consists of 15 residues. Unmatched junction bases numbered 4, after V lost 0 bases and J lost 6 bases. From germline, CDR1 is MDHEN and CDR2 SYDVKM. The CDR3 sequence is CASSLWGTGVSEAFF. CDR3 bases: TGTGCCAGCAGTTTATGGGGGACAGGGGTTTCTGAAGCTTTCTTT.

The CDR3 DNA follows: TGTGCCCTCCAGCGGGGCTCTGGGGCCAACGTCCTGACTTTC. Amino acid sequence: CALQRGSGANVLTF. The chain employs TRBV2 and TRBJ2-6, with 7 bases lining up with TRBD2. CDR3 length: 14 residues. CDR1 and CDR2 from the germline V gene are SNHLY and FYNNEI. Losses at the gene ends were 11 bases for V and 0 bases for J; bases not matched to a gene: 4.

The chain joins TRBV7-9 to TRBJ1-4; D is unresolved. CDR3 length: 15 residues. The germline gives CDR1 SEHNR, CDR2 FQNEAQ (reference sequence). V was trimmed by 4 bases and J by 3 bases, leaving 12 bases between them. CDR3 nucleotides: TGTGCCAGCAGCTCGGCGAAGGTACCTAATGAAAAACTGTTTTTT. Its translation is CASSSAKVPNEKLFF.

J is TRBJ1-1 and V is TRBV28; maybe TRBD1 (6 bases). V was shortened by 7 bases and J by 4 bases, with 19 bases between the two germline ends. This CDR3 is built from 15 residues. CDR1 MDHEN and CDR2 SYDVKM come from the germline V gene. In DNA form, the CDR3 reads TGTGCCAGCACCACCCAGGGTGGGGGGCGCACTGAAGCTTTCTTT. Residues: CASTTQGGGRTEAFF.

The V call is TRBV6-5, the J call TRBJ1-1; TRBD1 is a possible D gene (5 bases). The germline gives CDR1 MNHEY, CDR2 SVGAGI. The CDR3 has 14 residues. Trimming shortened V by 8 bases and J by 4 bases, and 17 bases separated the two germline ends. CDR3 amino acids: CASPLGVAGTEAFF. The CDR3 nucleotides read TGTGCCAGCCCACTGGGGGTTGCGGGCACTGAAGCTTTCTTT.

CDR3 protein: CASRKGQNDYGYTF. DNA for the CDR3: TGTGCCAGCAGAAAAGGACAGAATGACTATGGCTACACCTTC. This chain uses TRBV6-6 with TRBJ1-2; the D gene is possibly TRBD1 (6 bases). Trimming shortened V by 6 bases and J by 3 bases, and 14 bases separated the two germline ends. Germline V gene data show CDR1 as MNHNY and CDR2 as SVGAGI (reference sequence). CDR3 length: 14 residues.

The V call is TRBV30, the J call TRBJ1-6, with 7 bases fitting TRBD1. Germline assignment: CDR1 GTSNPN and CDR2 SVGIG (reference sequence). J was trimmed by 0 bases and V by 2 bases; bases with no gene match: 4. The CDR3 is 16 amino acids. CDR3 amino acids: CAWSLRGSSYNSPLHF. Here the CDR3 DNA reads TGTGCCTGGAGTCTCAGGGGGAGCTCCTATAATTCACCCCTCCACTTT.

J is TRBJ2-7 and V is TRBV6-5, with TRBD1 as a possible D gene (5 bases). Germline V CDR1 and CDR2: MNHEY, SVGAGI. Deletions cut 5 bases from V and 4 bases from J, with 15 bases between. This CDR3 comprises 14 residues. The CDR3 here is CASSRLGQGYEQYF. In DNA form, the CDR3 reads TGTGCCAGCAGTCGGTTGGGGCAGGGATACGAGCAGTACTTC.

CDR3 nucleotide sequence: TGTGCCAGCAGCCCCTTAGGACAGGGCGACGGGGAGCTGTTTTTT. Translation gives CASSPLGQGDGELFF. The V gene is TRBV28, the J gene TRBJ2-2; 8 bases are shared with TRBD1. The germline V gene has CDR1 MDHEN and CDR2 SYDVKM. The CDR3 runs 15 residues. The V gene end was trimmed by 6 bases and the J gene end by 7 bases; junction bases not matched to a gene: 10.

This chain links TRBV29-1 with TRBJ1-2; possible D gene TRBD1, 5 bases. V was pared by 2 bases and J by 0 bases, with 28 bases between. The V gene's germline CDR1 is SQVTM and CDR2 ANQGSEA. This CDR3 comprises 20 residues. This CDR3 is CSVERAGRLWTFPPNYGYTF. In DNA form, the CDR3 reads TGCAGCGTTGAAAGGGCAGGGCGGTTGTGGACCTTCCCCCCTAACTATGGCTACACCTTC.

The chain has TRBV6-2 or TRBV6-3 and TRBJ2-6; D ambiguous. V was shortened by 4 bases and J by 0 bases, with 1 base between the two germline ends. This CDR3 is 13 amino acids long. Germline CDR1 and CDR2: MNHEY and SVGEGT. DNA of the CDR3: TGTGCCAGCAGTTTCTCTGGGGCCAACGTCCTGACTTTC. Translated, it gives CASSFSGANVLTF.

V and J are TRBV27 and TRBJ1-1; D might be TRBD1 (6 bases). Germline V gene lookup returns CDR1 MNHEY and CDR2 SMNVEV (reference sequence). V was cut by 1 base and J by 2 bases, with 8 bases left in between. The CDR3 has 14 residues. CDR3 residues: CASSLWGGNTEAFF. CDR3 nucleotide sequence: TGTGCCAGCAGTTTATGGGGGGGCAACACTGAAGCTTTCTTT.

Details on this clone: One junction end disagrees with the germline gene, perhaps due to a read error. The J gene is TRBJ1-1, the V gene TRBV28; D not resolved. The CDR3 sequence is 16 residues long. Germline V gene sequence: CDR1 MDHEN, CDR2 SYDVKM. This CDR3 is CAGSYVFTRVNTEAFF. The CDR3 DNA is TGTGCCGGCAGTTACGTATTCACGCGGGTCAACACTGAAGCTTTCTTT.

This CDR3 is CASSLVLETQYF. The CDR3 nucleotides are TGTGCCAGCAGCTTAGTATTAGAGACCCAGTACTTC. The chain is built from TRBV7-9 and TRBJ2-5; D not certain. This CDR3 has 12 amino acids. Trimming cost V 1 base and J 4 bases, with 4 bases left between them. CDR1 and CDR2 from the germline V gene are SEHNR and FQNEAQ (reference sequence).

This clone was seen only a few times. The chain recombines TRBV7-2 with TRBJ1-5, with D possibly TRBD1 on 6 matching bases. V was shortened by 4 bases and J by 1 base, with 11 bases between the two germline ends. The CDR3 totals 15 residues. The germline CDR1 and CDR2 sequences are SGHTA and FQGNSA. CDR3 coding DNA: TGTGCCAGCAGCTCGCACAGGGAGAGCAATCAGCCCCAGCATTTT. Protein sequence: CASSSHRESNQPQHF.

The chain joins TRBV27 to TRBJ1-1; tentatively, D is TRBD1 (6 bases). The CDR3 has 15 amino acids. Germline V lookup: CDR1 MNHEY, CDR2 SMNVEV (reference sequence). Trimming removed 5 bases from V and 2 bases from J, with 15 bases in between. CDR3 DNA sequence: TGTGCCAGCAGTATCGGACAGCCAATAAACACTGAAGCTTTCTTT. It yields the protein CASSIGQPINTEAFF.

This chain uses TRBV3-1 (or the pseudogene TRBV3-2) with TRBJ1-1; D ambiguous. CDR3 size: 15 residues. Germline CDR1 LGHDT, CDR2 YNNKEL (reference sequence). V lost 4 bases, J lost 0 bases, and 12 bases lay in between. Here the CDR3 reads CASSPIISLNTEAFF. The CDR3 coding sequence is TGTGCCAGCAGCCCAATAATCAGCTTGAACACTGAAGCTTTCTTT.

The CDR3 region has the DNA TGTGCCAGCAGTGGGGCAGCGGGGGGGCCCTACGAGCAGTACTTC. It specifies CASSGAAGGPYEQYF. The V and J genes are TRBV2 and TRBJ2-7; TRBD2 aligns across 10 bases. CDR3 size: 15 residues. The trim removed 4 bases at V and 2 bases at J, leaving 5 bases unmatched. CDR1 SNHLY and CDR2 FYNNEI come from the germline V gene.

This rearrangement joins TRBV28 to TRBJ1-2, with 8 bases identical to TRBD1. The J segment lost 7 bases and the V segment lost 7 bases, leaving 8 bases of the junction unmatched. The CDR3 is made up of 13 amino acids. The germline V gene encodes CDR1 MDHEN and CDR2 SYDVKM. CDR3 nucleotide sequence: TGTGCCAGCATTCGACAGGGGATGGCTGGCTACACCTTC. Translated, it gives CASIRQGMAGYTF.

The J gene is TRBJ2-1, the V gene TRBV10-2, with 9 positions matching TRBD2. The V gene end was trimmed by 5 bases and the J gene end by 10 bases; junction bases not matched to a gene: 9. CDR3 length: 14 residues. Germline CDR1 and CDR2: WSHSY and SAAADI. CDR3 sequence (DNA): TGCGCCAGCAGTCTCCCGGGACTAGCCTGGGAGCAGTTCTTC. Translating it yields CASSLPGLAWEQFF.

The DNA of the CDR3 is TGTGCCACCAGCAGAGATCGAGGACTGGGATACACAGATACGCAGTATTTT. Amino acid sequence: CATSRDRGLGYTDTQYF. The genes are TRBV15 and TRBJ2-3; D perhaps matches TRBD2 (5 bases). The CDR3 has 17 amino acids. In germline, CDR1 is LNHNV, CDR2 YYDKDF (reference sequence). Trimming shortened V by 0 bases and J by 2 bases, and 15 bases separated the two germline ends.

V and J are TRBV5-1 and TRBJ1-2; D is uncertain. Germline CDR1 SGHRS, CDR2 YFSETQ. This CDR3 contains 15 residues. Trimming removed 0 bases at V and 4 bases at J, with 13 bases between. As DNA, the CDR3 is TGCGCCAGCAGCTTGGACCCAGTTAGTGGCTATGGCTACACCTTC. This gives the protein CASSLDPVSGYGYTF.

Written as DNA, the CDR3 is TGTGCCAGCAGCGTTCTCCTCCCCACTGAAGCTTTCTTT. The encoded protein is CASSVLLPTEAFF. The chain has TRBV9 and TRBJ1-1, with D uncertain. The CDR3 is made up of 13 amino acids. Germline values: CDR1 SGDLS, CDR2 YYNGEE. The V end was cut by 2 bases, the J end by 4 bases, with 9 bases between. The full variable domain, completed using reference TRBV9 and TRBJ1-1, is DSGVTQTPKHLITATGQRVTLRCSPRSGDLSVYWYQQSLDQGLQFLIQYYNGEERAKGNILERFSAQQFPDLHSELNLSSLELGDSALYFCASSVLLPTEAFFGQGTRLTVV.